This is a list of T cell receptor beta chains from one sample in a study of T cells in Graves' hyperthyroidism and ophthalmopathy. MiXCR was run by TCRdb on the multiplex PCR reads, yielding one entry per CDR3 protein. The sample lists about 380,000 distinct CDR3 sequences, around a sixth occurring once. The sequenced material came from blood. The receptors originated from a man aged 18 to 35 with Graves' ophthalmopathy. The CDR3 runs from the conserved cysteine through the conserved F or W. D genes are given only for firm matches. For some rows the clone size is stated as once, few or many, or as a class when expanded; others skip it.

J	V	size	D	CDR3	DNA
TRBJ2-7	TRBV4-2	-	TRBD2	CASSQASGPYEQYF	TGTGCCAGCAGCCAAGCTAGCGGGCCCTACGAGCAGTACTTC
TRBJ2-3	TRBV11-2	many	-	CASRTPRGKRTDTQYF	TGTGCCAGTCGAACCCCCCGAGGGAAGCGCACAGATACGCAGTATTTT
TRBJ2-5	TRBV20-1	many	-	CSARGTGSGGTQYF	TGCAGTGCTAGAGGGACAGGGTCGGGGGGGACCCAGTACTTC
TRBJ1-4	TRBV5-6	many	TRBD1	CASSYGQGSEKLFF	TGTGCCAGCAGCTACGGACAGGGGAGTGAAAAACTGTTTTTT
TRBJ2-7	TRBV3-1	many	-	CASSHRWRAPLTYEQYF	TGTGCCAGCAGCCACAGATGGAGGGCTCCGTTAACCTACGAGCAGTACTTC
TRBJ2-5	TRBV18	many	-	CASSPDQGTQYF	TGTGCCAGCTCACCAGACCAGGGGACCCAGTACTTC
TRBJ2-2	TRBV7-9	few	-	CASSQGGYNTGELFF	TGTGCCAGCAGCCAGGGAGGTTACAACACCGGGGAGCTGTTTTTT
TRBJ2-1	TRBV4-1	-	-	CASSQESRQFF	TGCGCCAGCAGCCAAGAAAGCCGGCAGTTCTTC
TRBJ2-7	TRBV29-1	few	TRBD1	CSALGTASPREQYF	TGCAGCGCCCTCGGGACAGCCAGCCCGCGGGAGCAGTACTTC
TRBJ1-5	TRBV4-2	-	-	CASSDGVGQPQHF	TGTGCCAGCAGCGACGGGGTGGGTCAGCCCCAGCATTTT
TRBJ1-1	TRBV28	many	-	CASSLFAVRGTEAFF	TGTGCCAGCAGTTTATTTGCAGTCCGGGGCACTGAAGCTTTCTTT
TRBJ2-1	TRBV24-1	many	-	CATSDLQWKDGNEQFF	TGTGCCACCAGTGATTTGCAATGGAAAGATGGGAATGAGCAGTTCTTC
TRBJ2-1	TRBV3-1	-	-	CASNHGGSGLYNEQFF	TGTGCCAGCAACCATGGAGGGAGCGGCCTCTACAATGAGCAGTTCTTC
TRBJ1-2	TRBV18	few	-	CASSPGQTPYGYTF	TGTGCCAGCTCACCAGGGCAGACTCCTTATGGCTACACCTTC
TRBJ1-1	TRBV7-8	many	-	CASSWDSNTEAFF	TGTGCCAGCAGCTGGGATTCGAACACTGAAGCTTTCTTT
TRBJ2-4	TRBV27	many	-	CASRRASSKNIQYF	TGTGCCAGCAGAAGGGCCAGCTCCAAAAACATTCAGTACTTC
TRBJ1-5	TRBV7-8	many	TRBD1	CASSLRGQVNQPQHF	TGTGCCAGCAGCTTAAGGGGACAGGTTAATCAGCCCCAGCATTTT
TRBJ2-7	TRBV28	many	-	CASHESGRGYEQYF	TGTGCCAGCCACGAATCGGGCAGGGGATACGAGCAGTACTTC
TRBJ2-1	TRBV9	-	-	CASSVDPGAAYNEQFF	TGTGCCAGCAGCGTAGACCCAGGGGCGGCGTACAATGAGCAGTTCTTC
TRBJ1-3	TRBV3-1	many	-	CASSQDVRNTIYF	TGTGCCAGCAGCCAAGACGTCCGAAACACCATATATTTT
TRBJ2-1	TRBV19	-	-	CASSPVRGDEQFF	TGTGCCAGTAGTCCCGTAAGGGGGGATGAGCAGTTCTTC
TRBJ2-1	TRBV2	-	TRBD2	CASSGLAGGDEQFF	TGTGCCAGCAGCGGACTAGCGGGGGGTGATGAGCAGTTCTTC
TRBJ2-2	TRBV5-4	-	TRBD2	CASSLRGGMNGELFF	TGTGCCAGCAGCTTGCGGGGGGGCATGAACGGGGAGCTGTTTTTT
TRBJ2-1	TRBV4-1	few	TRBD2	CASSHGRWGLAGSSSYNEQFF	TGCGCCAGCAGCCATGGGAGGTGGGGACTAGCGGGGTCGAGCTCCTACAATGAGCAGTTCTTC
TRBJ2-3	TRBV7-2	-	-	CASSVTSTDTQYF	TGTGCCAGCAGCGTGACTAGCACAGATACGCAGTATTTT
TRBJ2-6	TRBV12-3/TRBV12-4	many	-	CASSYRSAGANVLTF	TGTGCCAGCAGTTACCGGTCTGCGGGGGCCAACGTCCTGACTTTC
TRBJ1-1	TRBV19	-	-	CASSIVGAAFTEAFF	TGTGCCAGTAGTATAGTTGGGGCAGCCTTTACTGAAGCTTTCTTT
TRBJ2-2	TRBV5-1	-	TRBD1	CASSLAGTGTGELFF	TGCGCCAGCAGCTTGGCAGGGACAGGGACCGGGGAGCTGTTTTTT
TRBJ1-1	TRBV5-1	few	-	CASSPPDTNTEAFF	TGCGCCAGCAGCCCCCCAGATACAAACACTGAAGCTTTCTTT
TRBJ1-1	TRBV19	few	-	CASSSDRMGTTEAFF	TGTGCCAGTAGTTCCGACAGGATGGGAACAACTGAAGCTTTCTTT
TRBJ2-1	TRBV2	many	TRBD1	CASSESHLQVETGEDEQFF	TGTGCCAGCAGTGAAAGCCACCTTCAGGTCGAGACAGGGGAGGATGAGCAGTTCTTC
TRBJ2-5	TRBV6-1	-	TRBD2	CASSLTTSGGAGETQYF	TGTGCCAGCAGTTTAACGACTAGCGGGGGGGCCGGGGAGACCCAGTACTTC
TRBJ2-3	TRBV5-1	few	-	CASSLFPNPSTDTQYF	TGCGCCAGCAGCTTGTTTCCGAATCCTAGCACAGATACGCAGTATTTT
TRBJ2-4	TRBV7-9	-	TRBD2	CASSSSGGHVGIQYF	TGTGCCAGCAGCTCCAGCGGGGGGCATGTGGGCATTCAGTACTTC
TRBJ1-1	TRBV18	-	TRBD1	CASSPNGQGAFF	TGTGCCAGCTCACCAAACGGACAGGGAGCTTTCTTT
TRBJ2-7	TRBV19	-	TRBD1	CASSKTGSEQYF	TGTGCCAGTAGTAAGACAGGGAGCGAGCAGTACTTC
TRBJ1-4	TRBV6-2/TRBV6-3	many	TRBD1	CASSYGGTALMRKLFF	TGTGCCAGCAGTTACGGCGGGACAGCGTTAATGAGGAAACTGTTTTTT
TRBJ1-5	TRBV28	many	TRBD1	CASSQSRDSLNSNQPQHF	TGTGCCAGCAGCCAGTCCCGGGACAGCCTTAATAGCAATCAGCCCCAGCATTTT
TRBJ1-6	TRBV7-9	-	-	CASQTDESPLHF	TGTGCCTCGCAAACGGACGAATCACCCCTCCACTTT
TRBJ1-2	TRBV19	few	-	CASSLPDSYYGYTF	TGTGCCAGTAGCCTTCCGGACAGTTACTATGGCTACACCTTC
TRBJ2-7	TRBV20-1	many	-	CSAGTPSSYEQYF	TGCAGTGCCGGGACGCCGAGCTCCTACGAGCAGTACTTC
TRBJ1-5	TRBV6-5	-	-	CASSSRGPNQPQHF	TGTGCCAGCAGTTCAAGAGGGCCTAATCAGCCCCAGCATTTT
TRBJ2-2	TRBV9	many	-	CASNPANTGELFF	TGTGCCAGCAACCCCGCGAACACCGGGGAGCTGTTTTTT
TRBJ2-5	TRBV6-5	many	-	CASSYSGHGQETQYF	TGTGCCAGCAGTTACTCGGGACACGGACAAGAGACCCAGTACTTC